Listed below are T cell receptor beta chains from one sample, sequenced in a study of PD-1 blockade in classical Hodgkin lymphoma. The assay was immunoSEQ multiplex PCR, and TCRdb's table has in-frame clones only and misses some. Found here are roughly 38,000 clones, more than 85% of them singletons; the top ten hold approximately 5.7%. Sequencing used peripheral blood mononuclear cells (PBMCs), obtained before the second cycle of nivolumab. The source is a human donor with classical Hodgkin lymphoma. Each CDR3 is given with its conserved first and last residue. D genes are given only for firm matches. Size is stated for part of the rows, as once, few or many counts, or as a class when the clone is expanded.

J gene,clone size,CDR3 length,D gene,V gene,CDR3 DNA,CDR3 protein
TRBJ2-7,.,14,TRBD2,TRBV7-3,TGTGCCAGCAGCCCGACTAGCGGGCCCTACGAGCAGTACTTC,CASSPTSGPYEQYF
TRBJ2-3,.,16,TRBD2,TRBV10-3,TGTGCCATCAGTGGTCTGGGAGGGCCTCGATCAGATACGCAGTATTTT,CAISGLGGPRSDTQYF
TRBJ2-5,.,13,.,TRBV4-2,TGTGCCAGCGCGGCGGGCCTAGCGGAGACCCAGTACTTC,CASAAGLAETQYF
TRBJ2-7,once,9,.,TRBV7-8,TGTGCCAGCAGCTTAGGTGAGTACTTC,CASSLGEYF
TRBJ2-5,.,12,.,TRBV9,TGTGCCAGCAGCGTAGACCAAGAGACCCAGTACTTC,CASSVDQETQYF
TRBJ1-1,.,15,.,TRBV28,TGTGCCAGCAGTCCCATAGGGAGGCGGAACACTGAAGCTTTCTTT,CASSPIGRRNTEAFF
TRBJ2-6,once,15,.,TRBV28,TGTGCCTCCGGCGGCGGAGGCTCTGGGGCCAACGTCCTGACTTTC,CASGGGGSGANVLTF
TRBJ2-4,.,14,.,TRBV19,TGTGCCAGTAGTAGGGAACGACCGAAAAACATTCAGTACTTC,CASSRERPKNIQYF
TRBJ2-3,.,13,.,TRBV7-2,TGTGCCAGCAGCTTATCCCAGGGCTGGACGCAGTATTTT,CASSLSQGWTQYF
TRBJ2-3,.,16,.,TRBV28,TGTGCCAGCAGTTTCGATACCGGACACCTCGGGGATACGCAGTATTTT,CASSFDTGHLGDTQYF
TRBJ2-3,.,15,.,TRBV5-1,TGCGCCAGCCGTGATGGGATGACTCACACAGATACGCAGTATTTT,CASRDGMTHTDTQYF
TRBJ2-2,.,12,.,TRBV9,TGTGCCAGCAGCGGTTGGTCAGGGGAGCTGTTTTTT,CASSGWSGELFF
TRBJ2-7,once,13,TRBD1,TRBV29-1,TGCAGCGTTGGACAGGGTATGCCCTACGAGCAGTACTTC,CSVGQGMPYEQYF
TRBJ1-2,.,16,TRBD1,TRBV6-1,TGTGCCAGCAGTGAAGGAAGGGGGCGCGTCAACTATGGCTACACCTTC,CASSEGRGRVNYGYTF
TRBJ2-3,once,15,TRBD2,TRBV5-1,TGCGCCAGCAGCGCTAGCGGGGTCTCTACAGATACGCAGTATTTT,CASSASGVSTDTQYF
TRBJ2-5,.,14,.,TRBV5-1,TGCGCCAGCAGCTTTTGGCAGGACCAAGAGACCCAGTACTTC,CASSFWQDQETQYF
TRBJ1-2,.,13,TRBD1,TRBV28,TGTGCCAGCAGTTCGACAGGGTACTATGGCTACACCTTC,CASSSTGYYGYTF
TRBJ1-5,.,15,TRBD1,TRBV19,TGTGCCAGTAGGCACAGGGGAAGGAGCAATCAGCCCCAGCATTTT,CASRHRGRSNQPQHF
TRBJ1-5,.,15,.,TRBV5-6,TGTGCCAGCAGCCACCTCAACGAACCCAATCAGCCCCAGCATTTT,CASSHLNEPNQPQHF
TRBJ2-2,.,18,TRBD2,TRBV7-2,TGTGCCAGCAGCTCCCCCCCAGGACTAGTTTGGAACACCGGGGAGCTGTTTTTT,CASSSPPGLVWNTGELFF
TRBJ1-1,.,15,.,TRBV5-6,TGTGCCAGCAGAGCTAGGGCGGCGAGGGACACTGAAGCTTTCTTT,CASRARAARDTEAFF
TRBJ1-4,.,18,TRBD1,TRBV7-9,TGTGCCAGCAGCTTAGGGGAGGGGGCCCGCGCGGCTAATGAAAAACTGTTTTTT,CASSLGEGARAANEKLFF
TRBJ1-2,.,15,TRBD1,TRBV6-1,TGTGCCAGCAGTGATTGGGGCGGGACAGGGTCTGGCTACACCTTC,CASSDWGGTGSGYTF
TRBJ2-2,.,16,.,TRBV5-1,TGCGCCAGCAGCTTGGCGGGGGCTAGACAAACCGGGGAGCTGTTTTTT,CASSLAGARQTGELFF
TRBJ2-7,once,14,.,TRBV5-4,TGTGCCAGCAGCTTGGATTGGGGATCCGACGAGCAGTACTTC,CASSLDWGSDEQYF
TRBJ2-1,.,15,TRBD2,TRBV29-1,TGCAGCGCAACTATAGGGACTAGCGCTTACAATGAGCAGTTCTTC,CSATIGTSAYNEQFF
TRBJ2-7,.,18,TRBD2,TRBV27,TGTGCCAGCAGTTTACGGGGGACTAGCGGGAGGTACTCCTACGAGCAGTACTTC,CASSLRGTSGRYSYEQYF
TRBJ1-3,.,15,TRBD1,TRBV2,TGTGCCAGCAGTGAAGAACAGGGGGCTGGAAACACCATATATTTT,CASSEEQGAGNTIYF
TRBJ2-3,.,19,TRBD2,TRBV18,TGTGCCAGCTCACCCTTGCACGGGACTAGCGGGGGTCCCACAGATACGCAGTATTTT,CASSPLHGTSGGPTDTQYF
TRBJ2-3,once,13,.,TRBV10-3,TGTGCCATCAGTGACTCAGGGACAGATACGCAGTATTTT,CAISDSGTDTQYF
TRBJ2-5,.,14,.,TRBV6-6,TGTGCCAGCAGTTACTCGGGCCTACAAGAGACCCAGTACTTC,CASSYSGLQETQYF
TRBJ2-5,once,17,TRBD1,TRBV6-1,TGTGCCAGCAGTGTGTCCCCCCGGGCAGGGGGCAGGGAGACCCAGTACTTC,CASSVSPRAGGRETQYF
TRBJ2-6,.,17,TRBD1,TRBV7-3,TGTGCCAGCACCCCGGGGACAGGGAACTCTGGGGCCAACGTCCTGACTTTC,CASTPGTGNSGANVLTF
TRBJ1-1,medium-sized,13,.,TRBV11-1,TGTGCCAGCAGCTTAGGAGTGGACACTGAAGCTTTCTTT,CASSLGVDTEAFF
TRBJ2-1,.,18,TRBD2,TRBV29-1,TGCAGCGTTGAAGATCGGGCTAGCGGGGTGAGCTCCTACAATGAGCAGTTCTTC,CSVEDRASGVSSYNEQFF
TRBJ2-2,once,17,.,TRBV7-8,TGTGCCAGCAGCTTAGCGGTTCGGTCTCTGAACACCGGGGAGCTGTTTTTT,CASSLAVRSLNTGELFF
TRBJ1-1,once,15,.,TRBV11-2,TGTGCCAGCAGCTTAGTTCGGATTCCTAACACTGAAGCTTTCTTT,CASSLVRIPNTEAFF
TRBJ2-1,once,15,TRBD1,TRBV5-6,TGTGCCAGCAGCTGGCGGGACAGGGGAAACAATGAGCAGTTCTTC,CASSWRDRGNNEQFF
TRBJ2-4,few,16,.,TRBV9,TGTGCCAGCAGCGTAGAAATCAGGGGCCCCAAAAACATTCAGTACTTC,CASSVEIRGPKNIQYF
TRBJ1-2,.,15,.,TRBV9,TGTGCCAGCAGCGGGGATGGGGGCGCGAACTATGGCTACACCTTC,CASSGDGGANYGYTF
TRBJ2-7,once,13,.,TRBV5-1,TGCGCCAGCAGCATGGGACAATACTACGAGCAGTACTTC,CASSMGQYYEQYF
TRBJ2-1,.,16,TRBD2,TRBV5-5,TGTGCCAGCAGCTCTGGACTAGCGGGAGTGCATGGTGAGCAGTTCTTC,CASSSGLAGVHGEQFF
TRBJ2-3,once,15,.,TRBV28,TGTGCCAGCAGTCCAGCAGGGAAGGTGACAGATACGCAGTATTTT,CASSPAGKVTDTQYF
TRBJ2-5,.,21,TRBD1,TRBV4-1,TGCGCCAGCAGCCAAGTCTTAGGGGCGGACAGGGGGCGTTTAGGGTCAGAGACCCAGTACTTC,CASSQVLGADRGRLGSETQYF
TRBJ1-1,.,13,.,TRBV2,TGTGCCAGCAGTGAGTGGAAGAACACTGAAGCTTTCTTT,CASSEWKNTEAFF
TRBJ1-5,.,18,TRBD1,TRBV11-3,TGTGCCAGCAGCTTTAACGGGACAGCGCCCAAAGGGGGGTGGCCCCAGCATTTT,CASSFNGTAPKGGWPQHF
TRBJ2-7,few,13,.,TRBV10-3,TGTGCCAACGGTCTAGGAAAAGGCTACGAGCAGTACTTC,CANGLGKGYEQYF
TRBJ1-1,.,18,.,TRBV27,TGTGCCAGCACCTTCGCCCCCAACAGGAAAGGGCCGAACACTGAAGCTTTCTTT,CASTFAPNRKGPNTEAFF
TRBJ2-1,.,18,TRBD1,TRBV27,TGTGCCAGCAGTCAATATTCGGGACAGGGCGGCTCCTACAATGAGCAGTTCTTC,CASSQYSGQGGSYNEQFF
TRBJ2-3,.,15,TRBD2,TRBV4-2,TGTGCCAGCAGCAACACTCTAGCGGCCACAGATACGCAGTATTTT,CASSNTLAATDTQYF
TRBJ2-7,.,11,.,TRBV20-1,TGCAGTGCGGACGACCTGAACGAGCAGTACTTC,CSADDLNEQYF
TRBJ2-1,.,13,.,TRBV5-4,TGTGCCAGCAGCTTTAAGGGATTTAATGAGCAGTTCTTC,CASSFKGFNEQFF
TRBJ1-1,once,18,.,TRBV4-3,TGCGCCAGCAGCCAAGATGTAGGGGTCTCATCCATGAACACTGAAGCTTTCTTT,CASSQDVGVSSMNTEAFF
TRBJ1-4,.,14,.,TRBV4-2,TGTGCCAGCAGCCAGGGCAGAACTAATGAAAAACTGTTTTTT,CASSQGRTNEKLFF
TRBJ1-3,few,14,.,TRBV9,TGTGCCAGCAGCGTAGCCGAAGCTGGAAACACCATATATTTT,CASSVAEAGNTIYF
TRBJ2-1,few,12,TRBD2,TRBV10-3,TGTGCCATCAGTCTAGCGGGCAATGAGCAGTTCTTC,CAISLAGNEQFF
TRBJ2-2,.,15,.,TRBV7-2,TGTGCCAGCAGCTCGGACAACCCATGGACCGGGGAGCTGTTTTTT,CASSSDNPWTGELFF
TRBJ1-5,.,18,.,TRBV21-1,TGTGCCCTCAGGGAGGGGAGAACCGAACCCGATAGCAATCAGCCCCAGCATTTT,CALREGRTEPDSNQPQHF